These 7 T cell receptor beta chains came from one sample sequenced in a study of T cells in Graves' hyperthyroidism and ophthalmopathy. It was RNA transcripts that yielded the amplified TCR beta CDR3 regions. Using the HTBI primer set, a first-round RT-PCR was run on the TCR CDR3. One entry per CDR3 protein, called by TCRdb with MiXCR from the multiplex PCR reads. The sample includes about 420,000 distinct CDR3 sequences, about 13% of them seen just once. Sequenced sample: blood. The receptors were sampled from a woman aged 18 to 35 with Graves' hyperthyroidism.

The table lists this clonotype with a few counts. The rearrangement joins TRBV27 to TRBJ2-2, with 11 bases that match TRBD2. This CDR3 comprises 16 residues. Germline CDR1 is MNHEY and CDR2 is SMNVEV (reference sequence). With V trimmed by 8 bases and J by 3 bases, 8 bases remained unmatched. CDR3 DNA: TGTGCCAGCGCGACTAGCGGGATACTGTACACCGGGGAGCTGTTTTTT. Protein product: CASATSGILYTGELFF.

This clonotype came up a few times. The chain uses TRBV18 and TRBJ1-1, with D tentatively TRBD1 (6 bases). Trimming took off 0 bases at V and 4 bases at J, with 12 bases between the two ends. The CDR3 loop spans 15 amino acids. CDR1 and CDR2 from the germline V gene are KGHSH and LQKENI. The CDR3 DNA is TGTGCCAGCTCACCACCTCAGGGGCAGGGCACTGAAGCTTTCTTT. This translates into CASSPPQGQGTEAFF.

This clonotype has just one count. In nucleotides, the CDR3 is TGTGCCACCAGTGAGTGGGGGTGGAGGTCCGGGGAGCTGTTTTTT. Translation: CATSEWGWRSGELFF. The chain is built from TRBV24-1 and TRBJ2-2; D possibly matches TRBD1 or TRBD2 (5 bases each). The CDR3 contains 15 residues. Germline CDR1 and CDR2: KGHDR and SFDVKD. V dropped 4 bases and J dropped 6 bases, with 14 bases sitting between them.

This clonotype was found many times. CDR3 protein: CSATAVRTYEQYF. In nucleotides, the CDR3 is TGCAGTGCTACAGCGGTCCGTACCTACGAGCAGTACTTC. The chain joins TRBV20-1 to TRBJ2-7; a weak D match, TRBD2 (5 bases). Germline V lookup: CDR1 DFQATT, CDR2 SNEGSKA (reference sequence). The V end lost 4 bases, the J end lost 2 bases, and 12 bases lay between the germline ends. The CDR3 is 13 residues long.

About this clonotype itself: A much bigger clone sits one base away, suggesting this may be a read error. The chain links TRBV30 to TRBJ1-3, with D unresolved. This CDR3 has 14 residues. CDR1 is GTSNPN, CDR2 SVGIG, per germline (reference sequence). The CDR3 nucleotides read TGTGCCGGATTTGGGCTAGTCTCTGGAAACACCATACATTTT. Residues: CAGFGLVSGNTIHF.

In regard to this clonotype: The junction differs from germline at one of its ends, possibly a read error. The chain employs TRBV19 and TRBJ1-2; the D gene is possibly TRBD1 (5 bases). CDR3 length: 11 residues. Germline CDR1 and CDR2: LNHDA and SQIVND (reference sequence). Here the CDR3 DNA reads TGTGCCAGTACTTCGACAAGGGGCTCCACCTTC. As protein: CASTSTRGSTF.

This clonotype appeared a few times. CDR3 in DNA: TGCGCCAGCAGCTTCCGGGACAGAAACCAGCCCCAGCATTTT. Protein sequence: CASSFRDRNQPQHF. The V and J genes are TRBV5-1 and TRBJ1-5, with 7 bases that match TRBD1. The CDR3 runs 14 residues. V shed 2 bases, J shed 7 bases, and the junction held 6 bases outside the gene matches. Germline values: CDR1 SGHRS, CDR2 YFSETQ.